A single sample gave rise to the 25 T cell receptor beta chains below, sequenced in a study of response to subunit inactivated influenza vaccine. TCRdb reanalysed the RT-PCR reads using MiXCR and keeps one entry per CDR3 protein. The sample lists about 500,000 distinct CDR3 sequences, under 15% occurring once. Sequenced here: PBMCs from blood, sampled roughly 6 weeks after vaccination. Receptors were obtained from a man between 45 and 60 years old who received an inactivated influenza vaccine.

V is TRBV3-1 and J is TRBJ1-1; D gene ambiguous. CDR1 and CDR2 (germline): LGHDT, YNNKEL (reference sequence). Trimming cost V 1 base and J 1 base, with 7 bases left between them. This CDR3 contains 14 residues. In nucleotides, the CDR3 is TGTGCCAGCAGCCAAGGGGTGCGGAACACTGAAGCTTTCTTT. Translated: CASSQGVRNTEAFF.

This clonotype has a handful of counts. This rearrangement joins TRBV10-3 to TRBJ2-7; TRBD2 is a possible D gene (6 bases). Germline CDR1 and CDR2: ENHRY and SYGVKD. The CDR3 totals 14 residues. The V and J ends lost 5 bases and 2 bases respectively, with 13 bases between them. The DNA of the CDR3 is TGTGCCATCAGTCTTGGGACTGATCCCTACGAGCAGTACTTC. Translating it yields CAISLGTDPYEQYF.

This clonotype has just a few counts. The chain uses TRBV12-3 or TRBV12-4 and TRBJ1-5, with 10 bases matching TRBD1. The CDR3 contains 14 residues. Germline trimming cut 5 bases from V and 2 bases from J; bases unmatched to any gene: 0. CDR3 amino acids: CASSGTGGNQPQHF. As DNA, the CDR3 is TGTGCCAGCAGTGGGACAGGGGGCAATCAGCCCCAGCATTTT.

The chain is built from TRBV5-1 and TRBJ2-7; D possibly uses TRBD1 or TRBD2 (5 bases each). With 3 bases removed from V and 6 bases from J, the gap between germline ends came to 19 bases. This CDR3 is 15 amino acids long. From germline, CDR1 is SGHRS and CDR2 YFSETQ. The CDR3 spells CASSYGTSAEVEQYF. The CDR3 DNA reads TGCGCCAGCAGCTATGGGACCTCGGCAGAGGTCGAGCAGTACTTC.

This clonotype has a count of ten or more. CDR3 amino acids: CASSFGTFYEQYF. Written as DNA, the CDR3 is TGCGCCAGCAGCTTTGGGACCTTCTACGAGCAGTACTTC. This chain joins TRBV5-1 and TRBJ2-7; perhaps D is TRBD1 or TRBD2 (5 bases each). Deletions cut 2 bases from V and 3 bases from J, with 9 bases between. The CDR3 covers 13 residues. Germline assignment: CDR1 SGHRS and CDR2 YFSETQ.

V gene TRBV24-1 combines with J gene TRBJ2-6; D unresolved. Germline CDR1 reads KGHDR; CDR2 reads SFDVKD. CDR3 length: 17 amino acids. Trimming took off 3 bases at V and 5 bases at J, with 16 bases between the two ends. The CDR3 spells CATSDKKDGLRANVLTF. Here the CDR3 DNA reads TGTGCCACCAGTGATAAAAAGGACGGTCTAAGGGCCAACGTCCTGACTTTC.

The CDR3 here is CASSSGQGAFYEQYF. CDR3 sequence (DNA): TGTGCCAGCAGTTCCGGACAGGGGGCGTTCTACGAGCAGTACTTC. The chain employs TRBV12-3 or TRBV12-4 and TRBJ2-7, with TRBD1 matching over 11 bases. The J segment lost 3 bases and the V segment lost 4 bases, leaving 5 bases of the junction unmatched. The CDR3 length is 15 residues.

V is TRBV7-2 and J is TRBJ2-7; D perhaps matches TRBD1 (6 bases). The CDR3 has 13 amino acids. In germline, CDR1 is SGHTA, CDR2 FQGNSA. Trimming pared 5 bases from V and 6 bases from J, leaving 14 bases between. CDR3: CASSAGRGTEQYF. The CDR3, as DNA: TGTGCCAGCAGCGCCGGCAGGGGTACCGAGCAGTACTTC.

This clonotype was found a few times. The chain is built from TRBV10-3 and TRBJ1-1; D remains ambiguous. This CDR3 is built from 15 residues. V was shortened by 0 bases and J by 0 bases, with 8 bases between the two germline ends. CDR1 ENHRY and CDR2 SYGVKD come from the germline V gene. CDR3 sequence (DNA): TGTGCCATCAGTGAGTCCGCCGGGGTGAACACTGAAGCTTTCTTT. Its translation: CAISESAGVNTEAFF.

The CDR3 region has the DNA TGTGCCAGCAGCCAAAGGACTAGCTGGTCCGAGCAGTACTTC. This gives the protein CASSQRTSWSEQYF. The chain combines TRBV3-1 with TRBJ2-7; 8 positions agree with TRBD2. Trimming took 2 bases from V and 6 from J; bases not matched to a gene: 6. CDR1 and CDR2 from the germline V gene are LGHDT and YNNKEL (reference sequence). The CDR3 loop spans 14 amino acids.

The sample holds a few counts of this clonotype. The V call is TRBV5-1, the J call TRBJ2-7, with D possibly matching TRBD2 (5 bases). V was pared by 0 bases and J by 1 base, with 11 bases between. This CDR3 contains 15 residues. CDR1 and CDR2 (germline): SGHRS, YFSETQ. CDR3 loop: CASSLGGSQSYEQYF. CDR3 sequence (DNA): TGCGCCAGCAGCTTGGGAGGGAGCCAATCCTACGAGCAGTACTTC.

V gene TRBV4-3 combines with J gene TRBJ2-7, with TRBD2 identical over 8 bases. CDR1 is LGHNA and CDR2 is YSLEER in the germline V gene. The CDR3 has 16 amino acids. V was clipped by 1 base and J by 3 bases; unmatched bases: 8. This CDR3 reads CASSQGVGRAHYEQYF. CDR3 bases: TGCGCCAGCAGCCAAGGGGTCGGGAGGGCCCACTACGAGCAGTACTTC.

The rearrangement uses TRBV4-2 and TRBJ2-1; 8 bases match TRBD1. The V and J ends lost 2 bases and 7 bases, in that order; junction bases with no gene match: 7. CDR3 size: 15 residues. CDR1 is LGHNA and CDR2 is YNFKEQ in the germline V gene. CDR3 DNA: TGTGCCAGCAGCCAACTCAGGGGGCTTGGGAATGAGCAGTTCTTC. This gives the protein CASSQLRGLGNEQFF.

The V call is TRBV24-1, the J call TRBJ2-4, with 10 positions matching TRBD2. The V gene end was trimmed by 5 bases and the J gene end by 8 bases; junction bases not matched to a gene: 11. The germline CDR1 and CDR2 sequences are KGHDR and SFDVKD. The CDR3 contains 16 residues. The CDR3 region is CATSVASASGSHIQYF. Here the CDR3 DNA reads TGTGCCACCAGTGTGGCTTCGGCTAGCGGGAGCCACATTCAGTACTTC.

This sequence joins TRBV6-1 and TRBJ2-4; 9 bases align to TRBD1. The CDR3 loop spans 14 amino acids. Germline lookup yields CDR1 MNHNS and CDR2 SASEGT. V shed 3 bases, J shed 6 bases, and the junction held 3 bases outside the gene matches. The CDR3 is CASSEGQGGNIQYF. CDR3 coding DNA: TGTGCCAGCAGTGAGGGACAGGGTGGAAACATTCAGTACTTC.

The chain joins TRBV7-8 to TRBJ2-5, with D perhaps TRBD1 (6 bases). This CDR3 comprises 15 residues. Germline assignment: CDR1 SGHVS and CDR2 FQNEAQ. The germline V and J ends were trimmed by 2 bases and 5 bases, with 15 bases remaining between them. In DNA form, the CDR3 reads TGTGCCAGCAGCTTACCTAGACAGGTCGGGGAGACCCAGTACTTC. Protein sequence: CASSLPRQVGETQYF.

This clonotype came up a few times. The chain recombines TRBV5-5 with TRBJ1-2, with D perhaps TRBD1 (6 bases). The V and J ends lost 0 bases and 3 bases respectively, with 15 bases between them. CDR1 is SGHKS, CDR2 YYEKEE, per germline (reference sequence). The CDR3 sequence is 16 residues long. This CDR3 is CASSLGGQPGHYGYTF. For the CDR3, the DNA is TGTGCCAGCAGCTTGGGGGGACAACCTGGTCACTATGGCTACACCTTC. The variable domain in full, completed from reference TRBV5-5 and TRBJ1-2, reads DAGVTQSPTHLIKTRGQQVTLRCSPISGHKSVSWYQQVLGQGPQFIFQYYEKEERGRGNFPDRFSARQFPNYSSELNVNALLLGDSALYLCASSLGGQPGHYGYTFGSGTRLTVV.

The V call is TRBV27, the J call TRBJ2-5; 9 positions match TRBD2. Trimming took 6 bases from V and 1 from J; bases not matched to a gene: 12. The CDR3 is 17 amino acids. The V gene's germline CDR1 is MNHEY and CDR2 SMNVEV (reference sequence). Here the CDR3 DNA reads TGTGCCAGCAGGAAAGGGAAAATACTAGCGGGCCAAGAGACCCAGTACTTC. This codes for CASRKGKILAGQETQYF.

The gene calls are TRBV7-2 and TRBJ1-3; a weak D match, TRBD1 (6 bases). CDR3 length equals 12 residues. Germline CDR1 reads SGHTA; CDR2 reads FQGNSA. The germline V and J ends were trimmed by 5 bases and 7 bases, with 9 bases remaining between them. CDR3 sequence reads: CASSRGGNTIYF. DNA of the CDR3: TGTGCCAGCAGCCGAGGGGGGAACACCATATATTTT.

V is TRBV12-3 or TRBV12-4 and J is TRBJ2-3; TRBD2 aligns across 9 bases. With 5 bases clipped from V and 6 bases from J, the junction kept 3 bases outside the gene matches. The length of the CDR3 is 13 residues. The CDR3, as DNA: TGTGCCAGCAGTGCCGGACTAGCGGATACGCAGTATTTT. As protein: CASSAGLADTQYF.

This clonotype has a handful of counts. The V and J genes are TRBV5-1 and TRBJ2-1, with 8 bases that match TRBD1. CDR3 size: 18 residues. CDR1 is SGHRS and CDR2 is YFSETQ in the germline V gene. V gave up 0 bases and J gave up 7 bases; unmatched junction bases: 15. DNA of the CDR3: TGCGCCAGCAGCTTGGAGTTGACGTTGACAGGGGCGGAGAATGAGCAGTTCTTC. Amino acids: CASSLELTLTGAENEQFF. Filled out from reference TRBV5-1 and TRBJ2-1, the complete variable domain reads KAGVTQTPRYLIKTRGQQVTLSCSPISGHRSVSWYQQTPGQGLQFLFEYFSETQRNKGNFPGRFSGRQFSNSRSEMNVSTLELGDSALYLCASSLELTLTGAENEQFFGPGTRLTVL.

This clonotype was counted only a few times. The chain recombines TRBV7-2 with TRBJ2-1; 10 bases fit TRBD2. Trimming cost V 5 bases and J 6 bases; bases outside gene matches: 7. CDR1 and CDR2 (germline): SGHTA, FQGNSA. The CDR3 is made up of 15 amino acids. The CDR3: CASSPPSGSRNEQFF. The CDR3 DNA follows: TGTGCCAGCAGCCCACCTAGCGGGAGTCGCAATGAGCAGTTCTTC.

This clonotype was seen a handful of times. V is TRBV20-1 and J is TRBJ2-3; D not resolved. CDR1 is DFQATT and CDR2 is SNEGSKA in the germline V gene (reference sequence). This CDR3 is 16 amino acids long. V was shortened by 5 bases and J by 0 bases, with 18 bases between the two germline ends. CDR3: CSAPPHTAGSTDTQYF. As DNA, the CDR3 is TGCAGTGCTCCCCCCCATACAGCTGGAAGCACAGATACGCAGTATTTT.

In this sample, this clonotype turned up many times. J is TRBJ1-1 and V is TRBV7-3, with unresolved D. This CDR3 contains 14 residues. CDR1 and CDR2 from the germline V gene are SGHTA and FQGTGA. V dropped 5 bases and J dropped 4 bases, with 14 bases sitting between them. As DNA, the CDR3 is TGTGCCAGCAGCCCAGGCACAGAGGGCACTGAAGCTTTCTTT. As protein: CASSPGTEGTEAFF.

This clonotype was counted only a few times. CDR3 loop: CASSLPSGDRADTQYF. CDR3 sequence (DNA): TGCGCCAGCAGCTTACCTAGCGGGGATAGGGCAGATACGCAGTATTTT. The chain recombines TRBV5-1 with TRBJ2-3; 9 bases agree with TRBD2. The V gene's germline CDR1 is SGHRS and CDR2 YFSETQ. There are 16 residues in the CDR3. V lost 2 bases and J lost 4; bases outside the gene matches: 8.